This T cell receptor beta chain comes out of a study of cytomegalovirus exposure and HLA in healthy donors. Findings and limits, study-wide: The study had only CMV serostatus as immune exposure information.

This clone was detected only once. The antigen remains unidentified. The PCR made use of 60 Vbeta and 13 Jbeta primers. Clones were read by immunoSEQ multiplex PCR, and TCRdb kept only the in-frame ones, dropping some. The sample has around 98,000 clones, about 81% seen once. Germline-derived CDR1 and CDR2 are LNHDA and SQIVND (reference sequence). The ends were cut back, 5 bases at V and 3 bases at J, with 18 bases in the middle. The CDR3 is made up of 16 amino acids. The chain employs TRBV19 and TRBJ2-3, with TRBD2 as a possible D gene (6 bases). The sequenced sample consisted of PBMCs. The source is a man aged 40-55 years in good health and CMV-seronegative. In DNA form, the CDR3 reads TGTGCCAGTAGTTCGGCTCTGCAAGGGAGGACAGATACGCAGTATTTT. Translation gives CASSSALQGRTDTQYF.